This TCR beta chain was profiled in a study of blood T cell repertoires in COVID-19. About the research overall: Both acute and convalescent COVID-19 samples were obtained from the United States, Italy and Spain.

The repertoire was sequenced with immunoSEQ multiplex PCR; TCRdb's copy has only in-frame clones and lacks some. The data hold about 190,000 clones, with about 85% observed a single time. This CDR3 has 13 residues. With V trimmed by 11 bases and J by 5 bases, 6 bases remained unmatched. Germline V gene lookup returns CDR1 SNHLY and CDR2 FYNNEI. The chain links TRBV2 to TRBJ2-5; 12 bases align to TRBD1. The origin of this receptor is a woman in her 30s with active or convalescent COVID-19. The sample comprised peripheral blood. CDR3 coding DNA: TGTGCCGGCCGGGACAGGGGGCGGGAGACCCAGTACTTC. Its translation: CAGRDRGRETQYF.